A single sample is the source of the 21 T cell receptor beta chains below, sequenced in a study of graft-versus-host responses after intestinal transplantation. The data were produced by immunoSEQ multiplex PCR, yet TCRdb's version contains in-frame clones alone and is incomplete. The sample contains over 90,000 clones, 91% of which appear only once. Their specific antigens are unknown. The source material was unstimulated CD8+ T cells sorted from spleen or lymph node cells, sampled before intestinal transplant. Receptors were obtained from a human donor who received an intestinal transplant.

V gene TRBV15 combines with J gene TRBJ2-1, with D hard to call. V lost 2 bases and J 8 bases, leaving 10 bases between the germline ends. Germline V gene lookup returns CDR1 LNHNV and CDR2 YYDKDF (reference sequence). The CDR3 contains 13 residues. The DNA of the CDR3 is TGTGCCACCAGCAGACGGAGCACCGATGAGCAGTTCTTC. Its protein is CATSRRSTDEQFF.

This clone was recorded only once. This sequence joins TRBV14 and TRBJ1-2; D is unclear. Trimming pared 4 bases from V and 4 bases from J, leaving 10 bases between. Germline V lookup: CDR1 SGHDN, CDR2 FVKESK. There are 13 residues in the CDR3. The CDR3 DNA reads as TGTGCCAGCAGCCCTATGCCGGGCTATGGCTACACCTTC. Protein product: CASSPMPGYGYTF.

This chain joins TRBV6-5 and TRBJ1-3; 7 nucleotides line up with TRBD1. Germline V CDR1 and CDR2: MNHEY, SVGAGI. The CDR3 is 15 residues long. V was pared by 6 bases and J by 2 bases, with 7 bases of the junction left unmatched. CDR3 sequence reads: CASRRQGGTGNTIYF. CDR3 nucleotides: TGTGCCAGCAGGCGACAGGGAGGAACTGGAAACACCATATATTTT.

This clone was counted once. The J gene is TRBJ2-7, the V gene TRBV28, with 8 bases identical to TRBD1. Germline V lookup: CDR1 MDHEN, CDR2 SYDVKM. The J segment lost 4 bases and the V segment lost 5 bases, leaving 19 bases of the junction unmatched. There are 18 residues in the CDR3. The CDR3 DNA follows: TGTGCCAGCAGTGGGGGGACAGGAGCTTTGCAGCGCACTTACGAGCAGTACTTC. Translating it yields CASSGGTGALQRTYEQYF.

DNA of the CDR3: TGTGCCAGTAGTAGCGCAGGGCCTATGAACACTGAAGCTTTCTTT. This translates into CASSSAGPMNTEAFF. The V call is TRBV19, the J call TRBJ1-1; the D gene is possibly TRBD1 (5 bases). The CDR3 runs 15 residues. The V gene lost 4 bases and the J gene lost 0 bases, with 12 bases spanning the gap. Germline CDR1 reads LNHDA; CDR2 reads SQIVND (reference sequence).

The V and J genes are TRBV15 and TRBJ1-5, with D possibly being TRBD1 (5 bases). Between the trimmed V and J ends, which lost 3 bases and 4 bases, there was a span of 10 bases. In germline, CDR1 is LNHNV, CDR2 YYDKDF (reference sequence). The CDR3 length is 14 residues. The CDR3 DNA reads TGTGCCACCAGCAGGGACACCACAAATCAGCCCCAGCATTTT. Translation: CATSRDTTNQPQHF.

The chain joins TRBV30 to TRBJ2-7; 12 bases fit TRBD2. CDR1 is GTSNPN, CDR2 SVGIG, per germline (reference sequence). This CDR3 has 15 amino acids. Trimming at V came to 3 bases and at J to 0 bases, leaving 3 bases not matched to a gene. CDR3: CAWRRLAGASYEQYF. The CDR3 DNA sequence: TGTGCCTGGAGGAGACTAGCGGGGGCCTCCTACGAGCAGTACTTC. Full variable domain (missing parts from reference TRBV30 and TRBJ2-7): SQTIHQWPATLVQPVGSPLSLECTVEGTSNPNLYWYRQAAGRGLQLLFYSVGIGQISSEVPQNLSASRPQDRQFILSSKKLLLSDSGFYLCAWRRLAGASYEQYFGPGTRLTVT.

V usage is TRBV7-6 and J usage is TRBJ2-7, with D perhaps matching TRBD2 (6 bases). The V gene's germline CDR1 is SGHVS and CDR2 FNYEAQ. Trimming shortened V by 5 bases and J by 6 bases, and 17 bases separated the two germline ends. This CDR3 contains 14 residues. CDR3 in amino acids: CASSPDPSAGEQYF. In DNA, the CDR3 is TGTGCCAGCAGCCCGGATCCTAGCGCGGGCGAGCAGTACTTC.

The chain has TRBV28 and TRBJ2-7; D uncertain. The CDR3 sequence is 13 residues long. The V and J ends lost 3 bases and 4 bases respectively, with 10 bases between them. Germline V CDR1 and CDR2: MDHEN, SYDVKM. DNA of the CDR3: TGTGCCAGCAGTTTGGTTGGGCAGTACGAGCAGTACTTC. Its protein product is CASSLVGQYEQYF.

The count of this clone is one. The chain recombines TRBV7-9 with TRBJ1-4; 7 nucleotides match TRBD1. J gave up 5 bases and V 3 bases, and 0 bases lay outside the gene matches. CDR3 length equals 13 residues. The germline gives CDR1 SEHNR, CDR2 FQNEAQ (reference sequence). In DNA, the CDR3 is TGTGCCAGCAGCTTGACAGGGAATGAAAAACTGTTTTTT. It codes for CASSLTGNEKLFF. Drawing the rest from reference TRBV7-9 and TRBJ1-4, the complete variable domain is DTGVSQNPRHKITKRGQNVTFRCDPISEHNRLYWYRQTLGQGPEFLTYFQNEAQLEKSRLLSDRFSAERPKGSFSTLEIQRTEQGDSAMYLCASSLTGNEKLFFGSGTQLSVL.

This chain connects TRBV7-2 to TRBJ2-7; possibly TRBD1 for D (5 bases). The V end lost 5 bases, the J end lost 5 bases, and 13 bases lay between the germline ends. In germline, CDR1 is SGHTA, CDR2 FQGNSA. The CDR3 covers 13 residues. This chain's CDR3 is CASSPGIIHEQYF. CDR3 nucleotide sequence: TGTGCCAGCAGCCCAGGGATCATCCACGAGCAGTACTTC.

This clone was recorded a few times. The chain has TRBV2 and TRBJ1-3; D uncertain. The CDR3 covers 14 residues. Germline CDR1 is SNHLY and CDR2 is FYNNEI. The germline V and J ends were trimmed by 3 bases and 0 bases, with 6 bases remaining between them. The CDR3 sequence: CASSDRSSGNTIYF. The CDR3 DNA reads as TGTGCCAGCAGTGACAGATCCTCTGGAAACACCATATATTTT.

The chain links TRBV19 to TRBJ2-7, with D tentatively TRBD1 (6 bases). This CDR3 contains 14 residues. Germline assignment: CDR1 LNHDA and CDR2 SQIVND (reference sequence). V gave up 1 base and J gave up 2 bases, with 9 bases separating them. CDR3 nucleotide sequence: TGTGCCAGTAGTATAGGGCCAGGGGCCTACGAGCAGTACTTC. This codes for CASSIGPGAYEQYF.

The CDR3 DNA sequence: TGTGCCAGTAGTATAGTAGGGGCAGACAATGAGCAGTTCTTC. This encodes CASSIVGADNEQFF. This rearrangement joins TRBV19 to TRBJ2-1; perhaps TRBD1 as D (5 bases). Germline V gives CDR1 LNHDA, CDR2 SQIVND (reference sequence). This CDR3 is 14 amino acids long. Trimming stripped 1 base from V and 5 bases from J, with 9 bases between. The complete variable domain, with remaining parts taken from reference TRBV19 and TRBJ2-1, reads DGGITQSPKYLFRKEGQNVTLSCEQNLNHDAMYWYRQDPGQGLRLIYYSQIVNDFQKGDIAEGYSVSREKKESFPLTVTSAQKNPTAFYLCASSIVGADNEQFFGPGTRLTVL.

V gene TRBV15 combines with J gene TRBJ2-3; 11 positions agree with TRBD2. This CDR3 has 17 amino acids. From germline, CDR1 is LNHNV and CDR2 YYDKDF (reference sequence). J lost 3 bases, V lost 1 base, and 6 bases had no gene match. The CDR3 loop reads CATSRGRLAGRTDTQYF. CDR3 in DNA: TGTGCCACCAGCAGAGGCCGACTAGCGGGAAGGACAGATACGCAGTATTTT. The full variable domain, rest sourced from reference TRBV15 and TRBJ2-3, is DAMVIQNPRYQVTQFGKPVTLSCSQTLNHNVMYWYQQKSSQAPKLLFHYYDKDFNNEADTPDNFQSRRPNTSFCFLDIRSPGLGDTAMYLCATSRGRLAGRTDTQYFGPGTRLTVL.

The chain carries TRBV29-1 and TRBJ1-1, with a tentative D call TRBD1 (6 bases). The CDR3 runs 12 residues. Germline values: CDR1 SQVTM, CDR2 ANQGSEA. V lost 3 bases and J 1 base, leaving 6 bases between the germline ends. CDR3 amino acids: CSVEGANTEAFF. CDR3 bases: TGCAGCGTTGAGGGGGCGAACACTGAAGCTTTCTTT.

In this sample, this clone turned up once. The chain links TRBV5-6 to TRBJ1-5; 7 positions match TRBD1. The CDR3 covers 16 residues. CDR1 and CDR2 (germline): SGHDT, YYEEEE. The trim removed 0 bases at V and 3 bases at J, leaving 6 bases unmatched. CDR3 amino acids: CASSLARQGVNQPQHF. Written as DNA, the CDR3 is TGTGCCAGCAGCTTGGCCCGGCAGGGGGTCAATCAGCCCCAGCATTTT.

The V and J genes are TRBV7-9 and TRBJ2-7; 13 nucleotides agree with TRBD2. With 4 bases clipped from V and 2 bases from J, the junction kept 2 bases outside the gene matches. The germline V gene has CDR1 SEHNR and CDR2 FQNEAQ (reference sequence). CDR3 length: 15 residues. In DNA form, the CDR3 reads TGTGCCAGCAGCTCCGGGACTAGCGGGGCCTACGAGCAGTACTTC. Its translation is CASSSGTSGAYEQYF.

The CDR3 region has the DNA TGTGCCAGCAGCGTAGCGCCAGGGGGCTACGAGCAGTACTTC. Protein product: CASSVAPGGYEQYF. The rearrangement links TRBV9 to TRBJ2-7; 7 bases are a match to TRBD1. Germline lookup yields CDR1 SGDLS and CDR2 YYNGEE. CDR3 length: 14 residues. Unmatched junction bases numbered 3, after V lost 0 bases and J lost 3 bases. Based on the CDR3 plus reference TRBV9 and TRBJ2-7, the full variable domain is DSGVTQTPKHLITATGQRVTLRCSPRSGDLSVYWYQQSLDQGLQFLIQYYNGEERAKGNILERFSAQQFPDLHSELNLSSLELGDSALYFCASSVAPGGYEQYFGPGTRLTVT.

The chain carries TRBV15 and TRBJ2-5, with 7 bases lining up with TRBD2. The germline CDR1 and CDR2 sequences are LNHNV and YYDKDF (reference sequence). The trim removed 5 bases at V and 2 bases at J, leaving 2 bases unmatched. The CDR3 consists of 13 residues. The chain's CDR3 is CATSVGGQETQYF. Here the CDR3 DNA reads TGTGCCACCAGCGTCGGGGGGCAAGAGACCCAGTACTTC.

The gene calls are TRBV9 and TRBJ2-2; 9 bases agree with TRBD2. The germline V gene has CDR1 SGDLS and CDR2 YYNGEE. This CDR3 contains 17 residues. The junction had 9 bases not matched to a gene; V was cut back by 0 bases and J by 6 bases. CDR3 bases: TGTGCCAGCAGCGTAGCTGGTAGCGGGAGTCCCCCCGGGGAGCTGTTTTTT. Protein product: CASSVAGSGSPPGELFF.